A single T cell receptor (beta chain) is shown here with its context. TCRdb keeps only in-frame clones here, not all; method: immunoSEQ multiplex PCR. The table includes under 2,500,000 clones, 95% detected once. These data originate in a study of shared clonotypes between healthy human individuals. CDR1 and CDR2 from the germline V gene are SQVTM and ANQGSEA. The length of the CDR3 is 11 residues. Trimming took off 7 bases at V and 4 bases at J, with 10 bases between the two ends. This sequence was found in a man younger than 35 in good health. The source material was naive CD4+ T cells sorted from blood. The subset is: CD45RA+ positively selected. The chain employs TRBV29-1 and TRBJ2-5; D is uncertain. The CDR3 sequence is CSGWIGETQYF. In DNA form, the CDR3 reads TGCAGCGGATGGATCGGAGAGACCCAGTACTTC.